The rows below give T cell receptor beta chains drawn from one sample of a study of CD8+CD57+ T cells in acquired aplastic anemia. In TCRdb, the reads were re-called with MiXCR into one record per CDR3 protein. Of 100,000 to 150,000 distinct CDR3 sequences listed, approximately 36% are singletons. Sample: sorted CD4+, CD8+, or CD8+CD57+ T cells (not recorded which) from PBMCs. These receptors were collected from a human donor with aplastic anemia. CDR3s include the opening cysteine and the closing phenylalanine or tryptophan. Clone size is not always given. Where it is, it says once, few, many or a class for expanded clones.

V gene: TRBV7-2
CDR3 length: 15
clone size: many
J gene: TRBJ1-6
CDR3 protein: CASSLESGGNSPLHF

V gene: TRBV20-1
CDR3 length: 12
clone size: once
J gene: TRBJ1-3
CDR3 protein: CSASVGGNTIHF

V gene: TRBV19
CDR3 length: 13
clone size: -
J gene: TRBJ2-2
CDR3 protein: CASTLQNTGELFF

V gene: TRBV11-3
CDR3 length: 15
clone size: -
J gene: TRBJ2-7
CDR3 protein: CASSSQTGGAYEQYF

V gene: TRBV20-1
CDR3 length: 14
clone size: -
J gene: TRBJ1-1
CDR3 protein: CSAREREVNTEAFF

V gene: TRBV7-8
CDR3 length: 10
clone size: few
J gene: TRBJ1-2
CDR3 protein: CASSHDGYTF

V gene: TRBV7-2
CDR3 length: 16
clone size: many
J gene: TRBJ1-1
CDR3 protein: CASSLNSGRQNTEAFF

V gene: TRBV10-3
CDR3 length: 18
clone size: -
J gene: TRBJ2-6
CDR3 protein: CATSPGALGGSGANVLTF

V gene: TRBV25-1
CDR3 length: 15
clone size: -
J gene: TRBJ2-7
CDR3 protein: CASSVSSGGAVEQYF

V gene: TRBV11-2
CDR3 length: 14
clone size: many
J gene: TRBJ1-2
CDR3 protein: CASSLLQGNYGYTF

V gene: TRBV10-3
CDR3 length: 15
clone size: -
J gene: TRBJ2-7
CDR3 protein: CAISADGRAGYEQYF

V gene: TRBV9
CDR3 length: 17
clone size: many
J gene: TRBJ1-3
CDR3 protein: CASSVDNGATSGNTIYF

V gene: TRBV2
CDR3 length: 11
clone size: -
J gene: TRBJ1-2
CDR3 protein: CANDRAHGYTF

V gene: TRBV19
CDR3 length: 16
clone size: many
J gene: TRBJ2-1
CDR3 protein: CASSTRGSGDYNEQFF

V gene: TRBV30
CDR3 length: 12
clone size: -
J gene: TRBJ2-3
CDR3 protein: CAWSRGVDTQYF

V gene: TRBV7-2
CDR3 length: 14
clone size: many
J gene: TRBJ2-5
CDR3 protein: CASSVQRWQETQYF

V gene: TRBV19
CDR3 length: 14
clone size: many
J gene: TRBJ1-1
CDR3 protein: CASSMRELNTEAFF

V gene: TRBV29-1
CDR3 length: 13
clone size: many
J gene: TRBJ1-2
CDR3 protein: CSVGGLGGYGYTF

V gene: TRBV29-1
CDR3 length: 12
clone size: -
J gene: TRBJ2-7
CDR3 protein: CSVGPGTYEQYF

V gene: TRBV7-2
CDR3 length: 13
clone size: -
J gene: TRBJ1-2
CDR3 protein: CASSFDLGYGYTF

V gene: TRBV19
CDR3 length: 13
clone size: many
J gene: TRBJ1-6
CDR3 protein: CASSLGNGSPLHF

V gene: TRBV19
CDR3 length: 16
clone size: -
J gene: TRBJ1-5
CDR3 protein: CASSMNRLYSNQPQHF

V gene: TRBV6-2/TRBV6-3
CDR3 length: 16
clone size: few
J gene: TRBJ1-1
CDR3 protein: CASRLQTGTGNTEAFF

V gene: TRBV30
CDR3 length: 13
clone size: many
J gene: TRBJ1-1
CDR3 protein: CAWSGGGGTEAFF

V gene: TRBV7-6
CDR3 length: 13
clone size: -
J gene: TRBJ2-7
CDR3 protein: CASSLAIYGEQYF

V gene: TRBV6-5
CDR3 length: 17
clone size: -
J gene: TRBJ1-1
CDR3 protein: CASSYQSFDALNTEAFF

V gene: TRBV6-1
CDR3 length: 14
clone size: -
J gene: TRBJ1-1
CDR3 protein: CASRKTGMSTEAFF

V gene: TRBV9
CDR3 length: 14
clone size: many
J gene: TRBJ1-2
CDR3 protein: CASSVGVTNYGYTF

V gene: TRBV24-1
CDR3 length: 16
clone size: many
J gene: TRBJ2-1
CDR3 protein: CATSDTLAGGYYEQFF

V gene: TRBV2
CDR3 length: 16
clone size: -
J gene: TRBJ2-2
CDR3 protein: CASSEAGQGATGELFF

V gene: TRBV4-1
CDR3 length: 15
clone size: few
J gene: TRBJ1-1
CDR3 protein: CASSLPGQKNTEAFF

V gene: TRBV24-1
CDR3 length: 16
clone size: -
J gene: TRBJ1-2
CDR3 protein: CATSDETGGTIYGYTF

V gene: TRBV9
CDR3 length: 15
clone size: many
J gene: TRBJ2-4
CDR3 protein: CASSASTGAKNIQYF

V gene: TRBV5-6
CDR3 length: 15
clone size: many
J gene: TRBJ1-2
CDR3 protein: CASSPRQGPSYGYTF